Given below is one T cell receptor (beta chain) in context. The data were taken from a study of blood T cell repertoires in COVID-19. On the study more broadly: T cells, B-cell-depleted T cells, or PBMCs supplied cDNA or gDNA.

The germline V gene encodes CDR1 MNHNY and CDR2 SVGAGI (reference sequence). The V end lost 2 bases, the J end lost 9 bases, and 7 bases lay between the germline ends. This CDR3 region has 11 residues. Sequenced by immunoSEQ multiplex PCR; TCRdb stores in-frame clones only, minus some. The sample carries hundreds of thousands of clones, about four fifths recorded once. The sample taken for sequencing was peripheral blood. V gene TRBV6-6 combines with J gene TRBJ1-1, with D maybe TRBD1 (5 bases). The sequence was obtained from a woman of 80 years or more with COVID-19, enrolled during active disease. The CDR3 loop is CASSYDSKAFF. CDR3 coding DNA: TGTGCCAGCAGTTACGACAGCAAAGCTTTCTTT.